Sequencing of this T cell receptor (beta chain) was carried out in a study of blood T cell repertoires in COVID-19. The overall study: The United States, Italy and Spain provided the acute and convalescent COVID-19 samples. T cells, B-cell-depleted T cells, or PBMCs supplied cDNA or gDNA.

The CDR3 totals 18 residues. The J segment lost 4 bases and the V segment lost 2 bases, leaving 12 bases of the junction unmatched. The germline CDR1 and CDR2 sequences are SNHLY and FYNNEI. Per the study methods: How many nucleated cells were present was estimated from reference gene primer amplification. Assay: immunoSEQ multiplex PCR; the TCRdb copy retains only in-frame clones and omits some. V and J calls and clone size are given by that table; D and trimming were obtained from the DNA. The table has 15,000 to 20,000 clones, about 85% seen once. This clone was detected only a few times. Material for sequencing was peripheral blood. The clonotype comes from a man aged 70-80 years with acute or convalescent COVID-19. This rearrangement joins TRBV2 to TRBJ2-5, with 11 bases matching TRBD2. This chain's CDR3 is CASSEFPPLAGGRETQYF. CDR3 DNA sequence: TGTGCCAGCAGTGAATTTCCTCCCCTAGCGGGAGGACGAGAGACCCAGTACTTC.